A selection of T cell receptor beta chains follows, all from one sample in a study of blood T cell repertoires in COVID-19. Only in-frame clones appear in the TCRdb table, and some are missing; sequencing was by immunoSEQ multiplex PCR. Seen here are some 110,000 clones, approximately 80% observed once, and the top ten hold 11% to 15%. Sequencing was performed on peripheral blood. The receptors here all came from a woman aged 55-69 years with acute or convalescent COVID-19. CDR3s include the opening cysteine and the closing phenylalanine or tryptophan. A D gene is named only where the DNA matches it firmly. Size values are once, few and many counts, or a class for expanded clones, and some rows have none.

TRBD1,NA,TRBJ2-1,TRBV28,CASSRGQGNEQFF,TGTGCCAGCAGCAGAGGACAGGGGAATGAGCAGTTCTTC
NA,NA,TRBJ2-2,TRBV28,CASSPPGPTGELFF,TGTGCCAGCAGTCCCCCAGGTCCGACCGGGGAGCTGTTTTTT
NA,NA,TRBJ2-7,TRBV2,CASISGLSYEQYF,TGTGCCAGCATTTCCGGGTTATCCTACGAGCAGTACTTC
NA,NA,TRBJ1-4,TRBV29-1,CSGRGGEANEKLFF,TGCAGCGGACGCGGGGGGGAAGCTAATGAAAAACTGTTTTTT
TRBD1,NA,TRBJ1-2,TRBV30,CAWRTGSVGYTF,TGTGCCTGGAGGACAGGGTCTGTCGGCTACACCTTC
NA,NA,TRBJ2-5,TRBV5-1,CASSSRPGAGQETQYF,TGCGCCAGCAGTTCCCGTCCTGGGGCCGGCCAGGAGACCCAGTACTTC
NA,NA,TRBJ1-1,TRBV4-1,CASSPRGGITEAFF,TGCGCCAGCAGCCCCCGAGGGGGAATCACTGAAGCTTTCTTT
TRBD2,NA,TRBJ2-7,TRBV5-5,CASSGGLAYSYEQYF,TGTGCCAGCAGCGGGGGACTAGCGTACTCCTACGAGCAGTACTTC
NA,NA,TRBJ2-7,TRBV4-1,CASSPGHQRAEQYF,TGCGCCAGCAGTCCGGGTCACCAACGCGCCGAGCAGTACTTC
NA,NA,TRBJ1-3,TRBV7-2,CASSFQGAAGNTIYF,TGTGCCAGCAGCTTTCAGGGCGCCGCCGGAAACACCATATATTTT
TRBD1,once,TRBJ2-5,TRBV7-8,CASSLPQGGRGRTETQYF,TGTGCCAGCAGCTTACCCCAAGGGGGAAGGGGGCGGACAGAGACCCAGTACTTC
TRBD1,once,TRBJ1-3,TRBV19,CASRNHGQGSGNTIYF,TGTGCCAGTAGGAATCACGGACAGGGATCTGGAAACACCATATATTTT
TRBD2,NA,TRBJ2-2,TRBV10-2,CASSELAGGGGELFF,TGCGCCAGCAGTGAATTAGCGGGGGGCGGCGGGGAGCTGTTTTTT
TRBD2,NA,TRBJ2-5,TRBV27,CASSRASGSRETQYF,TGTGCCAGCAGTCGGGCTAGCGGGAGTCGAGAGACCCAGTACTTC
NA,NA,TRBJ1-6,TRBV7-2,CASRQGGANSPLHF,TGTGCCAGCAGACAAGGTGGGGCTAATTCACCCCTCCACTTT
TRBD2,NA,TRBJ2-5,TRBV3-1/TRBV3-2,CASSRLGTSAETQYF,TGTGCCAGCAGCCGATTAGGGACTAGCGCGGAGACCCAGTACTTC
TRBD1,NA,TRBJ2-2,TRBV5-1,CASSQTGAAGELFF,TGCGCCAGCAGCCAGACAGGGGCAGCCGGGGAGCTGTTTTTT